The present entry profiles one T cell receptor beta chain with its context. The data derive from a study of shared clonotypes between healthy human individuals. The CDR3 covers 10 residues. From germline, CDR1 is WSHSY and CDR2 SAAADI. Trimming cost V 2 bases and J 13 bases, with 9 bases left between them. Several immunoSEQ 96-well plates shared each subset's DNA, each plate a replicate. Clones were read by immunoSEQ multiplex PCR, and TCRdb kept only the in-frame ones, dropping some. This sample has roughly 770,000 clones; about 96% occur once, and the top ten carry over 0.2%. Naive CD8 cells lacked CD45RO, underwent positive selection for CCR7 and left out terminally differentiated effector memory CD45RA+ cells.

The sequenced sample consisted of naive CD8+ T cells sorted from blood. V usage is TRBV10-2 and J usage is TRBJ2-7, with unresolved D. This receptor was identified in a young man in good health. The CDR3 loop reads CASSEPKGYF. CDR3 DNA sequence: TGCGCCAGCAGTGAGCCGAAAGGTTACTTC.